This T cell receptor beta chain was sequenced in a study of blood T cell repertoires in COVID-19. Profiled with immunoSEQ multiplex PCR; TCRdb holds only in-frame clones, not every one. The table lists approximately 350,000 clones, 70% to 90% of them singletons. This clone occurred once. Specimen: peripheral blood. This sequence was found in a man aged 35-49 years with acute or convalescent COVID-19.

CDR3 sequence: CASSEPQGMGNQPQHF. The CDR3 DNA reads as TGTGCCAGCAGCGAACCTCAGGGAATGGGGAATCAGCCCCAGCATTTT. The J gene is TRBJ1-5, the V gene TRBV28, with D perhaps matching TRBD1 (5 bases). Germline CDR1 reads MDHEN; CDR2 reads SYDVKM. Between the trimmed V and J ends, which lost 6 bases and 4 bases, there was a span of 19 bases. The CDR3 loop spans 16 amino acids.